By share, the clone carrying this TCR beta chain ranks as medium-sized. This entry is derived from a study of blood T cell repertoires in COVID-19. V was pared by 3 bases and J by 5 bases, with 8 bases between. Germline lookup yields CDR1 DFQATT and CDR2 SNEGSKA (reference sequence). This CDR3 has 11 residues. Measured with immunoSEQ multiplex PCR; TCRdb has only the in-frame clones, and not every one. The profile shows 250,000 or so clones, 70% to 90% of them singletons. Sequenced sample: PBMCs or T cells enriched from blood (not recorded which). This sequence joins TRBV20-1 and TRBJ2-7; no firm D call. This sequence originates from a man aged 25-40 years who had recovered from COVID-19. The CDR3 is CSASGRHEQYF. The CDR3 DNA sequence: TGCAGTGCTAGCGGTCGTCACGAGCAGTACTTC.